This T cell receptor (beta chain) was retrieved from a study of blood T cell repertoires in COVID-19. About the study: The samples span acute and convalescent COVID-19 from the United States, Italy and Spain. Sources were T cells, B-cell-depleted T cells, or PBMCs; the material itself was cDNA or gDNA.

Germline CDR1 LGHNA, CDR2 YSLEER. This CDR3 has 17 amino acids. The ends lost 4 bases at V and 0 bases at J; junction bases unmatched: 3. Assay: immunoSEQ multiplex PCR; the TCRdb copy retains only in-frame clones and omits some. This table holds roughly 330,000 clones, about 87% found once. Source material: PBMCs or T cells enriched from blood (not recorded which). The receptor comes from a woman in her 30s who had recovered from COVID-19. The V and J genes are TRBV4-3 and TRBJ2-1; 13 bases line up with TRBD2. As DNA, the CDR3 is TGCGCCAGCAGCCTCGGACTAGCGGGGGCCTCCTACAATGAGCAGTTCTTC. It translates to CASSLGLAGASYNEQFF.